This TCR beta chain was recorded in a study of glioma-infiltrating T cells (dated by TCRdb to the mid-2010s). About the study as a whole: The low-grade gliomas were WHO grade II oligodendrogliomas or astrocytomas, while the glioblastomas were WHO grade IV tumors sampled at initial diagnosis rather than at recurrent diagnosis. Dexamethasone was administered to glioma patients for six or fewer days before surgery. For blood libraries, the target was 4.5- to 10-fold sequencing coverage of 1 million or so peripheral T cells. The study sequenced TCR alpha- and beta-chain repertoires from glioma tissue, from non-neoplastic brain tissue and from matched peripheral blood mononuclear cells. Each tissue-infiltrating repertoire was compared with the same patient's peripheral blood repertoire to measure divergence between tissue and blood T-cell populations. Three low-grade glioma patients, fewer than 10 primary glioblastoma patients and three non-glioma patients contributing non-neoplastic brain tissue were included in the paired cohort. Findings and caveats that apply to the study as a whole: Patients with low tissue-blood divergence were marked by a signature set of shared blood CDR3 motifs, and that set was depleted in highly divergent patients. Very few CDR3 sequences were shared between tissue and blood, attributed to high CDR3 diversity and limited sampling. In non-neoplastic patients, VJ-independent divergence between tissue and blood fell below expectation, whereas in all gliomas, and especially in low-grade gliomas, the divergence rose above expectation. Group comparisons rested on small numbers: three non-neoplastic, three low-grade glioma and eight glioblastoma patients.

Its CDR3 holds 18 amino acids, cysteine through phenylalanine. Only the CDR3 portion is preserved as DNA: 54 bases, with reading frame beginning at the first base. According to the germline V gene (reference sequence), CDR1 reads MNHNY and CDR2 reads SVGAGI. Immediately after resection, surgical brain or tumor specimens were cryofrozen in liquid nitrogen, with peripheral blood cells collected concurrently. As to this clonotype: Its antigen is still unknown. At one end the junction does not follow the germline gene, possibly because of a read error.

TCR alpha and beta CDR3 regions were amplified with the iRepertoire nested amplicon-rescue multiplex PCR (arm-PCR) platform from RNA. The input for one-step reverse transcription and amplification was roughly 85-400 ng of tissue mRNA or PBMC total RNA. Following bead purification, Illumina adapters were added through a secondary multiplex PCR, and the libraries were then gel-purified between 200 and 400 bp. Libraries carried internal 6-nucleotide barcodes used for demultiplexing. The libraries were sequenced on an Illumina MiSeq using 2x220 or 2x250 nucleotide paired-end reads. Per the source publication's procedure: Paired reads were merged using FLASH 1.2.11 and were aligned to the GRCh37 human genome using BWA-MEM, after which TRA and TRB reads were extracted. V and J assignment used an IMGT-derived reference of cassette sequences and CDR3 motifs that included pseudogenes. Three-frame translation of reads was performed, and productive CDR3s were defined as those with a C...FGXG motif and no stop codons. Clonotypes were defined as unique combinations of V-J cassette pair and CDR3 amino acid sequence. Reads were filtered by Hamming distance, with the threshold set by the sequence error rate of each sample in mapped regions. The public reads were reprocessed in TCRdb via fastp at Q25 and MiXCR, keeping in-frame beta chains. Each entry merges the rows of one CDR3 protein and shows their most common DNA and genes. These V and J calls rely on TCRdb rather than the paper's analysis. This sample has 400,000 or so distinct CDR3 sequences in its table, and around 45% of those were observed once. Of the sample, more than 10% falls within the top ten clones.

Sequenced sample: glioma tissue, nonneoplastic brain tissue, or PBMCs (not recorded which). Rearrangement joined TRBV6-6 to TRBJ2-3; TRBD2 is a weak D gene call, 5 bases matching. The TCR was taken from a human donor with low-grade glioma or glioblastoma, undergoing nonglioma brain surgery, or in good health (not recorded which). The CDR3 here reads CASSYSKAVYGFTDTRYF. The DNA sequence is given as TGTGCCAGCAGTTACTCGAAAGCGGTGTATGGGTTCACAGATACGCGGTATTTT.